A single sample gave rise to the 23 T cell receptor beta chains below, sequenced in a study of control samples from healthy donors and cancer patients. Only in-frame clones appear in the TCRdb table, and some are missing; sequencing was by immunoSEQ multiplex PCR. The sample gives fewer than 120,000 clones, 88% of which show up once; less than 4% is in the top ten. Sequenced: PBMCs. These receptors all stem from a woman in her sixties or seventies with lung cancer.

The chain's CDR3 is CSVNEQFF. CDR3 DNA sequence: TGCAGTGTCAATGAGCAGTTCTTC. This chain joins TRBV20-1 and TRBJ2-1; D gene unclear. Trimming cost V 7 bases and J 6 bases, with 1 base left between them. This CDR3 has 8 amino acids. CDR1 and CDR2 (germline): DFQATT, SNEGSKA (reference sequence).

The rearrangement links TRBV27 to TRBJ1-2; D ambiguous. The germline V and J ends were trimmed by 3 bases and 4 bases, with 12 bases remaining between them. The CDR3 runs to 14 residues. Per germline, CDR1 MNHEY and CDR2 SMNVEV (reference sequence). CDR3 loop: CASSFKGKGYGYTF. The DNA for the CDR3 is TGTGCCAGCAGTTTTAAAGGGAAAGGCTATGGCTACACCTTC.

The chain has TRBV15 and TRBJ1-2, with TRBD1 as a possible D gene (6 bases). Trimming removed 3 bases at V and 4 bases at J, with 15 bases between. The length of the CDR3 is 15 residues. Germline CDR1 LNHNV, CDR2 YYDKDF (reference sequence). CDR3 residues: CATSRPQGRLYGYTF. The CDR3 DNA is TGTGCCACCAGCAGGCCACAGGGAAGACTCTATGGCTACACCTTC.

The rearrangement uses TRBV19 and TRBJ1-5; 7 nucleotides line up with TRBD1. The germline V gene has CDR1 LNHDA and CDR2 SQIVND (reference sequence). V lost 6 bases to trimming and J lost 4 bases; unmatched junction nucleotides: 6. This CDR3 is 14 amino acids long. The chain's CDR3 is CASSKGTENQPQHF. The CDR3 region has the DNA TGTGCCAGTAGCAAGGGGACAGAGAATCAGCCCCAGCATTTT.

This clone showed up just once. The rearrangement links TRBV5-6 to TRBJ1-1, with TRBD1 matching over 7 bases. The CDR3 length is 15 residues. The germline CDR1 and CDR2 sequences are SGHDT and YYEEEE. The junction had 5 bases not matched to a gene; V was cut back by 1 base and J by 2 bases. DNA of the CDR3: TGTGCCAGCAGCTTGTATGGACAGGCAAACACTGAAGCTTTCTTT. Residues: CASSLYGQANTEAFF.

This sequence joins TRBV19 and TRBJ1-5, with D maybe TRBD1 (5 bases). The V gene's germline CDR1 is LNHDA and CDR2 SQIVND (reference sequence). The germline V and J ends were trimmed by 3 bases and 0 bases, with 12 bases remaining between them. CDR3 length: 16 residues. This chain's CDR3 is CASSISQGYSNQPQHF. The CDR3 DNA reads TGTGCCAGTAGTATTAGCCAGGGTTATAGCAATCAGCCCCAGCATTTT.

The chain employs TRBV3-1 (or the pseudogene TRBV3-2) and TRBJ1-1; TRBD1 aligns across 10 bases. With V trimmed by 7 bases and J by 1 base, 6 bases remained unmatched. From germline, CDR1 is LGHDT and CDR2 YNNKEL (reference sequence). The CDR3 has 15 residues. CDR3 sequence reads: CASTLRTGGNTEAFF. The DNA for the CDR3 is TGTGCCAGCACCCTGCGGACAGGGGGGAACACTGAAGCTTTCTTT.

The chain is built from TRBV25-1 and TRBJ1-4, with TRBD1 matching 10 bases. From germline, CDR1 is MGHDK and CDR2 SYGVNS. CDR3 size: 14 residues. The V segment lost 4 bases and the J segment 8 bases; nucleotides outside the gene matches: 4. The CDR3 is CASSADRGLEKLFF. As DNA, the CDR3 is TGTGCCAGCAGTGCCGACAGGGGGCTGGAAAAACTGTTTTTT.

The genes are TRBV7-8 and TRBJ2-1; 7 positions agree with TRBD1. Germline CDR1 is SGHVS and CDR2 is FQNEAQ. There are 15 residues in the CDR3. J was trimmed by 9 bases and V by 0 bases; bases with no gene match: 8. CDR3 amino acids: CASSLARYRGGEQFF. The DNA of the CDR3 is TGTGCCAGCAGCTTAGCGCGATACAGGGGCGGTGAGCAGTTCTTC.

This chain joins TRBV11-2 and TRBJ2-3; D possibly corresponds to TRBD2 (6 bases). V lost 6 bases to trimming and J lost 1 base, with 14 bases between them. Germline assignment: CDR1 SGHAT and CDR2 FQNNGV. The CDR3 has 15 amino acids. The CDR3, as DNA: TGTGCCAGCAGTACCGGGAGCTTGGGCACAGATACGCAGTATTTT. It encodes CASSTGSLGTDTQYF.

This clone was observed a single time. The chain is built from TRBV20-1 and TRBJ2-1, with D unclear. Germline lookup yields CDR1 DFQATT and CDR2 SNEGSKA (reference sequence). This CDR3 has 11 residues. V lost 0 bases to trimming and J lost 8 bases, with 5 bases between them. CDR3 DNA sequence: TGCAGTGCTAGAGATTATCATGAGCAGTTCTTC. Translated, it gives CSARDYHEQFF.

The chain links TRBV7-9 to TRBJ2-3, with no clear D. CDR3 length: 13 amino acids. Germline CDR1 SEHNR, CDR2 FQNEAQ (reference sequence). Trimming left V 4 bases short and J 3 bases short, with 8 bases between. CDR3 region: CASSSSLTDTQYF. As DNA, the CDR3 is TGTGCCAGCAGCTCCTCCTTAACAGATACGCAGTATTTT.

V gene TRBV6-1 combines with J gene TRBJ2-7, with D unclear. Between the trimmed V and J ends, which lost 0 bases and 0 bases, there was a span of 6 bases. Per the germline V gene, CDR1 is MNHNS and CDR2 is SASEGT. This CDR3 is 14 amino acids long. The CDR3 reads CASSEARRSYEQYF. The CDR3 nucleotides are TGTGCCAGCAGTGAAGCACGGCGCTCCTACGAGCAGTACTTC.

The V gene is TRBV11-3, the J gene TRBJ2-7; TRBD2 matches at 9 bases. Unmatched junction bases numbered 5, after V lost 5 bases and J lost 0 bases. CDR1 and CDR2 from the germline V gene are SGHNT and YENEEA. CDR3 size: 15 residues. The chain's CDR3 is CASSPRAGGSYEQYF. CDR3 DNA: TGTGCCAGCAGCCCCCGAGCGGGAGGCTCCTACGAGCAGTACTTC.

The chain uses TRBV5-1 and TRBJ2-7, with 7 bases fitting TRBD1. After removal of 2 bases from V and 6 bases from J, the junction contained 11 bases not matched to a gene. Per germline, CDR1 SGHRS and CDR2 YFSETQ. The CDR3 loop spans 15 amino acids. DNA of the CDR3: TGCGCCAGCAGCTTTCAAACAGGGGAACTCGGCGAGCAGTACTTC. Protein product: CASSFQTGELGEQYF.

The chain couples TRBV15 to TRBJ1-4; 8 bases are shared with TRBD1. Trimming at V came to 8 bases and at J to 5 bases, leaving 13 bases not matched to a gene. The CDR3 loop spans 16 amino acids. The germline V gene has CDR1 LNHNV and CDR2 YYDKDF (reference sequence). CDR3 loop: CATGKGQDPYNEKLFF. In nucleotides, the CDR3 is TGTGCCACCGGCAAGGGACAGGACCCGTACAATGAAAAACTGTTTTTT.

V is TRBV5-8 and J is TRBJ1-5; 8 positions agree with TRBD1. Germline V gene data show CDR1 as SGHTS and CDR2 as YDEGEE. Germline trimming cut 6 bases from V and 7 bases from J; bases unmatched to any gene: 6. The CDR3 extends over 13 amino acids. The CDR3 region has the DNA TGTGCCAGCACAAAACAGGGGGGCCAGCCCCAGCATTTT. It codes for CASTKQGGQPQHF.

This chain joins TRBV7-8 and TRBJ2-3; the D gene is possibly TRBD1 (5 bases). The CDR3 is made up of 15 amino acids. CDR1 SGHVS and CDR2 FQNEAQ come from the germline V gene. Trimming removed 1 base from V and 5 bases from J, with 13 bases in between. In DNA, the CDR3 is TGTGCCAGCAGCTTAGATCTGTCAGGGCAAGATACGCAGTATTTT. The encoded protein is CASSLDLSGQDTQYF.

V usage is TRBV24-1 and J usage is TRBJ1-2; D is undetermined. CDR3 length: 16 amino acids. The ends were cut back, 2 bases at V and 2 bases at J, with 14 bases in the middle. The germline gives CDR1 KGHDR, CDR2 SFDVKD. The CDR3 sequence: CATSDSSGQKNYGYTF. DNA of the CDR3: TGTGCCACCAGTGATTCTTCTGGGCAGAAGAACTATGGCTACACCTTC.

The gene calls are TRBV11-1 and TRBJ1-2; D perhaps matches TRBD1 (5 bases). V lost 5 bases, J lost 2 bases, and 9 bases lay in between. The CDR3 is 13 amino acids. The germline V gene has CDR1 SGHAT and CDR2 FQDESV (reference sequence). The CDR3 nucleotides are TGTGCCAGCAGCCCAGGGTCGAACTATGGCTACACCTTC. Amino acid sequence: CASSPGSNYGYTF.

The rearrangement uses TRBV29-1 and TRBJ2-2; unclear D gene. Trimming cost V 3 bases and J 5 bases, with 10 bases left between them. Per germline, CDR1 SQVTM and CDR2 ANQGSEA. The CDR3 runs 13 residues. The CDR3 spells CSVDPRKTGELFF. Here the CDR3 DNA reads TGCAGCGTTGACCCCAGAAAGACCGGGGAGCTGTTTTTT.

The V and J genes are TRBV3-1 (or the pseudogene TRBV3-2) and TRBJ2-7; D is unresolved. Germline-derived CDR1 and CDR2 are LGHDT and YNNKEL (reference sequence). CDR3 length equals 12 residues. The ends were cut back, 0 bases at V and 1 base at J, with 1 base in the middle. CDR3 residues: CASSQESYEQYF. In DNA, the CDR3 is TGTGCCAGCAGCCAAGAATCCTACGAGCAGTACTTC.

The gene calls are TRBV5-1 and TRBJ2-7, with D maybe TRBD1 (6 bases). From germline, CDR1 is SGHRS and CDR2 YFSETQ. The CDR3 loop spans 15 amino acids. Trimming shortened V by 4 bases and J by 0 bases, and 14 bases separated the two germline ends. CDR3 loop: CASSPQDSASYEQYF. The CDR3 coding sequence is TGCGCCAGCAGCCCGCAGGACAGCGCCTCCTACGAGCAGTACTTC.